This T cell receptor (beta chain) comes out of a study of CD4 T cells in relation to SARS-CoV-2 and coronaviruses. Study summary: PBMCs were cultured with antigen for over nine days before TCR beta sequencing. The HLA restriction of the shared crossreactive spike epitopes was mapped. Study-level results: This crossreactivity analysis covered spike protein alone, no other viral proteins.

This clone appeared a single time. Its antigen remains unidentified. Sequencing was performed with immunoSEQ multiplex PCR; in TCRdb, only in-frame clones are kept and a portion is missing. The table shows about 43,000 clones, with over 70% occurring only once. Sequenced sample: naive CD4+ T cells from PBMCs, cultured in vitro. Subset: naive CD4+ T cells isolated by negative enrichment. The source is an adult with COVID-19.

For the CDR3, the DNA is TGTGCCAGCAGTTTACGGGTTGCGGGCAATCAGCCCCAGCATTTT. Its translation: CASSLRVAGNQPQHF. This sequence joins TRBV28 and TRBJ1-5; no definite D call. The CDR3 runs to 15 residues. Trimming pared 2 bases from V and 2 bases from J, leaving 10 bases between. Germline CDR1 MDHEN, CDR2 SYDVKM.